A single sample gave rise to the 26 T cell receptor beta chains below, sequenced in a study of neoadjuvant anti-PD-1 for oral cavity cancer. Only in-frame clones appear in the TCRdb table, and some are missing; sequencing was by immunoSEQ multiplex PCR. The sample contains about 8,300 clones, about half of which appear only once. Sequenced material: tumor tissue, taken before nivolumab (anti-PD-1) treatment. These receptor sequences come from a person aged 40 to 85 with oral cavity squamous cell carcinoma.

V usage is TRBV18 and J usage is TRBJ1-1; D uncertain. Germline V gene lookup returns CDR1 KGHSH and CDR2 LQKENI. The ends were cut back, 6 bases at V and 3 bases at J, with 14 bases in the middle. CDR3 length: 14 amino acids. DNA for the CDR3: TGTGCCAGCTCGCTACAGCCGAGGGACACTGAAGCTTTCTTT. It specifies CASSLQPRDTEAFF.

This clone was counted a single time. V and J are TRBV30 and TRBJ1-5, with a weak D call TRBD1 (6 bases). V gave up 1 base and J gave up 7 bases, with 11 bases separating them. CDR3 length equals 13 residues. The germline gives CDR1 GTSNPN, CDR2 SVGIG (reference sequence). CDR3 region: CAWSDRVGQPQHF. The CDR3 coding sequence is TGTGCCTGGAGTGACAGGGTAGGGCAGCCCCAGCATTTT.

This clone turned up a few times. The J gene is TRBJ2-7, the V gene TRBV5-1; perhaps TRBD2 as D (5 bases). CDR1 and CDR2 (germline): SGHRS, YFSETQ. Trimming took 4 bases from V and 7 from J, leaving 15 bases between them. CDR3 size: 13 residues. The DNA of the CDR3 is TGCGCCAGCAGCAACCCCTCGAGGGAGGAGCAGTACTTC. Protein: CASSNPSREEQYF.

By share, this clone counts as medium-sized. The CDR3, as DNA: TGTGCCAGTGGGTACGACAGGGCTAGCACAGATACGCAGTATTTT. It encodes CASGYDRASTDTQYF. The chain joins TRBV19 to TRBJ2-3; TRBD1 matches at 7 bases. This CDR3 has 15 amino acids. With V trimmed by 8 bases and J by 0 bases, 8 bases remained unmatched. The germline V gene encodes CDR1 LNHDA and CDR2 SQIVND (reference sequence).

The V and J genes are TRBV10-3 and TRBJ2-2; TRBD2 aligns across 7 bases. There are 15 residues in the CDR3. Trimming at V came to 8 bases and at J to 4 bases, leaving 10 bases not matched to a gene. Germline CDR1 reads ENHRY; CDR2 reads SYGVKD. CDR3 loop: CAIRKRDAITGELFF. The CDR3 nucleotides read TGTGCCATCCGGAAGCGGGATGCGATCACCGGGGAGCTGTTTTTT.

This clone has just a few counts. The chain couples TRBV5-6 to TRBJ2-7, with 8 bases aligning to TRBD2. The CDR3 is 16 amino acids. Trimming at V came to 0 bases and at J to 4 bases, leaving 9 bases not matched to a gene. CDR1 is SGHDT, CDR2 YYEEEE, per germline. The CDR3 DNA reads TGTGCCAGCAGCTTGGTTGCGGGAGGATTGGGTTACGAGCAGTACTTC. Residues: CASSLVAGGLGYEQYF.

This clone was counted between two and nine times. The chain combines TRBV28 with TRBJ2-3, with a weak D call TRBD2 (7 bases). V shed 7 bases and J shed 5 bases, with 19 bases lying between them. CDR1 and CDR2 from the germline V gene are MDHEN and SYDVKM. This CDR3 contains 15 residues. The CDR3 bases are TGTGCCAGCACCAGGAGGGGGGGCTTGGAAGATACGCAGTATTTT. Translating gives CASTRRGGLEDTQYF.

This clone has more than one count but fewer than ten. This rearrangement joins TRBV10-2 to TRBJ2-5; no firm D call. Germline V gene sequence: CDR1 WSHSY, CDR2 SAAADI. This CDR3 is built from 12 residues. The V and J ends lost 8 bases and 1 base respectively, with 8 bases between them. The CDR3 is CASCAVQETQYF. The CDR3 nucleotides read TGCGCCAGCTGCGCAGTCCAAGAGACCCAGTACTTC.

The V call is TRBV6-1, the J call TRBJ2-7; D remains unclear. This CDR3 has 13 amino acids. Trimming took off 3 bases at V and 3 bases at J, with 9 bases between the two ends. Germline CDR1 and CDR2: MNHNS and SASEGT. The CDR3 bases are TGTGCCAGCAGTGAGGGTATCTACTACGAGCAGTACTTC. It is translated as CASSEGIYYEQYF.

V is TRBV7-9 and J is TRBJ2-7; tentative D call: TRBD1 (6 bases). The CDR3 contains 15 residues. The V gene's germline CDR1 is SEHNR and CDR2 FQNEAQ (reference sequence). The V gene lost 1 base and the J gene lost 6 bases, with 16 bases spanning the gap. CDR3 in DNA: TGTGCCAGCAGCTTAGGACAGGCCGCCCCCGGCGAGCAGTACTTC. This codes for CASSLGQAAPGEQYF.

The chain links TRBV10-3 to TRBJ2-3; D is uncertain. Germline V gene lookup returns CDR1 ENHRY and CDR2 SYGVKD. There are 13 residues in the CDR3. Trimming removed 2 bases from V and 3 bases from J, with 6 bases in between. The CDR3 sequence: CAISEGVTDTQYF. The CDR3 nucleotides read TGTGCCATCAGTGAGGGGGTAACAGATACGCAGTATTTT.

This clone came up once. The CDR3 sequence: CASSYFITLNTEAFF. CDR3 nucleotide sequence: TGTGCCAGCAGCTACTTTATCACACTGAACACTGAAGCTTTCTTT. The chain carries TRBV7-2 and TRBJ1-1; D is unresolved. The CDR3 is made up of 15 amino acids. Germline V lookup: CDR1 SGHTA, CDR2 FQGNSA. The V end lost 4 bases, the J end lost 0 bases, and 12 bases lay between the germline ends.

The rearrangement uses TRBV19 and TRBJ1-5; D is uncertain. The CDR3 spans 18 residues. Germline V CDR1 and CDR2: LNHDA, SQIVND (reference sequence). Trimming took 0 bases from V and 0 from J, leaving 15 bases between them. The CDR3 DNA is TGTGCCAGTAGTATAGAACGAGAACAACTGTATAGCAATCAGCCCCAGCATTTT. Amino acid sequence: CASSIEREQLYSNQPQHF.

The genes are TRBV5-4 and TRBJ1-2; D gene unclear. The length of the CDR3 is 14 residues. CDR1 is SGHNT, CDR2 YYREEE, per germline (reference sequence). V gave up 1 base and J gave up 2 bases, with 9 bases separating them. In DNA, the CDR3 is TGTGCCAGCAGCTTGTATGCGGAAAACTATGGCTACACCTTC. Protein product: CASSLYAENYGYTF.

The chain has TRBV16 and TRBJ1-5; 9 nucleotides agree with TRBD1. CDR1 is KGHSY and CDR2 is FQNENV in the germline V gene. There are 14 residues in the CDR3. With 7 bases clipped from V and 4 bases from J, the junction kept 5 bases outside the gene matches. CDR3 bases: TGTGCCAGCACCACAGGGACAGGGAATCAGCCCCAGCATTTT. Amino acid sequence: CASTTGTGNQPQHF. The full variable domain, with the rest looked up from reference TRBV16 and TRBJ1-5, is GEEVAQTPKHLVRGEGQKAKLYCAPIKGHSYVFWYQQVLKNEFKFLISFQNENVFDETGMPKERFSAKCLPNSPCSLEIQATKLEDSAVYFCASTTGTGNQPQHFGDGTRLSIL.

The chain joins TRBV5-1 to TRBJ2-3, with TRBD1 matching 8 bases. Trimming at V came to 1 base and at J to 13 bases, leaving 8 bases not matched to a gene. CDR3 length: 13 amino acids. CDR1 is SGHRS, CDR2 YFSETQ, per germline. The CDR3: CASSLMGQEREYF. CDR3 sequence (DNA): TGCGCCAGCAGCTTGATGGGACAGGAAAGAGAGTATTTT.

The J gene is TRBJ1-2, the V gene TRBV18; perhaps TRBD1 as D (6 bases). The germline gives CDR1 KGHSH, CDR2 LQKENI. The CDR3 loop spans 12 amino acids. Deletions cut 3 bases from V and 6 bases from J, with 8 bases between. The CDR3 DNA reads as TGTGCCAGCTCACCTAACAGGGATGGCTACACCTTC. It specifies CASSPNRDGYTF.

The chain uses TRBV5-6 and TRBJ2-7, with D uncertain. V was trimmed by 6 bases and J by 0 bases, leaving 13 bases between them. The CDR3 runs 14 residues. Germline lookup yields CDR1 SGHDT and CDR2 YYEEEE. The CDR3 loop reads CASTPGPASYEQYF. The CDR3 bases are TGTGCCAGCACCCCCGGACCGGCCTCCTACGAGCAGTACTTC.

This chain connects TRBV5-4 to TRBJ1-1; D is possibly TRBD1 (5 bases). Germline lookup yields CDR1 SGHNT and CDR2 YYREEE (reference sequence). CDR3 length: 18 amino acids. Trimming stripped 4 bases from V and 2 bases from J, with 24 bases between. CDR3 nucleotide sequence: TGTGCCAGCAGCCCCGGTGGGGCGGGAGGGGTAAAAAACACTGAAGCTTTCTTT. Residues: CASSPGGAGGVKNTEAFF.

The CDR3 DNA is TGTGCCAGCAGCGGGACTAGCGGGAGAGGGAATGAGCAGTTCTTC. This gives the protein CASSGTSGRGNEQFF. The rearrangement uses TRBV7-9 and TRBJ2-1; 14 nucleotides align to TRBD2. There are 15 residues in the CDR3. Germline CDR1 SEHNR, CDR2 FQNEAQ (reference sequence). J lost 7 bases, V lost 5 bases, and 4 bases had no gene match.

The chain has TRBV7-2 and TRBJ2-4, with D tentatively TRBD2 (5 bases). V shed 5 bases and J shed 0 bases, with 5 bases lying between them. This CDR3 has 13 residues. Germline CDR1 and CDR2: SGHTA and FQGNSA. The CDR3 sequence is CASSGLAKNIQYF. The CDR3 DNA follows: TGTGCCAGCAGCGGACTAGCCAAAAACATTCAGTACTTC.

This clone rates as medium-sized. The gene calls are TRBV14 and TRBJ2-5; unclear D gene. Germline assignment: CDR1 SGHDN and CDR2 FVKESK. CDR3 length: 12 amino acids. The V end lost 1 base, the J end lost 4 bases, and 4 bases lay between the germline ends. The CDR3 spells CASSQGSETQYF. CDR3 nucleotides: TGTGCCAGCAGCCAAGGTTCAGAGACCCAGTACTTC.

The gene calls are TRBV5-1 and TRBJ2-2, with 7 bases that match TRBD2. Germline loops: CDR1 SGHRS, CDR2 YFSETQ. Germline trimming cut 2 bases from V and 4 bases from J; bases unmatched to any gene: 5. This CDR3 contains 15 residues. In DNA form, the CDR3 reads TGCGCCAGCAGCTTCGGTGGGAGGGCCACCGGGGAGCTGTTTTTT. Residues: CASSFGGRATGELFF.

CDR3 in DNA: TGTGCCAGCAGAAATACGGGACAGATGGCTAACTATGGCTACACCTTC. Translation gives CASRNTGQMANYGYTF. The rearrangement joins TRBV27 to TRBJ1-2; 7 bases align to TRBD1. The CDR3 covers 16 residues. Trimming at V came to 6 bases and at J to 0 bases, leaving 10 bases not matched to a gene. Germline CDR1 is MNHEY and CDR2 is SMNVEV (reference sequence).

The V call is TRBV28, the J call TRBJ2-1, with 7 bases lining up with TRBD1. V lost 4 bases and J lost 14; bases outside the gene matches: 14. The CDR3 covers 14 residues. CDR1 MDHEN and CDR2 SYDVKM come from the germline V gene. The CDR3 here is CASSSSPLGQVKFF. The CDR3 DNA sequence: TGTGCCAGCAGTTCATCCCCTCTTGGACAGGTAAAGTTCTTC.

This clone is judged large. Other nucleotide sequences in the sample specify the same CDR3. This chain connects TRBV7-9 to TRBJ1-4; D not resolved. Germline CDR1 SEHNR, CDR2 FQNEAQ (reference sequence). The CDR3 consists of 15 residues. Trimming pared 3 bases from V and 0 bases from J, leaving 8 bases between. CDR3 protein: CASSFPSTTNEKLFF. CDR3 DNA: TGTGCCAGCAGCTTTCCCAGTACAACTAATGAAAAACTGTTTTTT.